Following are 8 T cell receptor beta chains from one sample sequenced in a study of blood T cells in healthy people across ages. Alongside a J-beta primer mix, a sample-barcoded 5' primer served in a second PCR lasting roughly 7 to 12 cycles. TCRdb re-called the 5' RACE reads with MiXCR, one entry per CDR3 protein. The sample shows roughly 1,500,000 distinct CDR3 sequences, 42% of them seen only once. The sequencing sample was made of blood. The receptors stem from a woman aged 18-30 years in good health.

The chain recombines TRBV27 with TRBJ2-7, with a weak D call TRBD1 (5 bases). The CDR3 sequence is 16 residues long. Germline V gene data show CDR1 as MNHEY and CDR2 as SMNVEV (reference sequence). Between the trimmed V and J ends, which lost 3 bases and 5 bases, there was a span of 20 bases. CDR3 sequence: CASSFTMVQGVNEQYF. The CDR3 region has the DNA TGTGCCAGCAGTTTTACCATGGTTCAGGGTGTCAACGAGCAGTACTTC.

On this clonotype: This may be a read error: a much more frequent sequence differs by one nucleotide. This chain uses TRBV5-1 with TRBJ2-7; no firm D call. Germline V gene sequence: CDR1 SGHRS, CDR2 YFSETQ. V was trimmed by 4 bases and J by 7 bases, leaving 18 bases between them. CDR3 length: 14 amino acids. The CDR3 reads CASSVAPERREQYF. CDR3 sequence (DNA): TGCGCCAGCAGCGTGGCTCCGGAACGGAGAGAGCAGTACTTC.

This clonotype has only a few counts. The chain couples TRBV2 to TRBJ2-5; no clear D. The CDR3 spans 10 residues. CDR1 and CDR2 from the germline V gene are SNHLY and FYNNEI. The V end lost 7 bases, the J end lost 5 bases, and 5 bases lay between the germline ends. The CDR3 region has the DNA TGTGCCAGCAAGTTCGAGACCCAGTACTTC. Translating gives CASKFETQYF.

In the case of this clonotype: With a much larger clone just one base away, this may be a read error. The chain employs TRBV7-2 and TRBJ2-1; TRBD1 might be the D (5 bases). Per the germline V gene, CDR1 is SGHTA and CDR2 is FQGNSA. The V end was cut by 5 bases, the J end by 13 bases, with 21 bases between. This CDR3 has 14 amino acids. The CDR3 DNA reads TGTGCCAGCAGCCCCTCAGGGTCCAAAGAGACCCAGTTCTTC. It is translated as CASSPSGSKETQFF.

This clonotype has a handful of counts. V is TRBV20-1 and J is TRBJ2-3, with D maybe TRBD2 (7 bases). Trimming removed 5 bases from V and 4 bases from J, with 13 bases in between. Germline lookup yields CDR1 DFQATT and CDR2 SNEGSKA (reference sequence). This CDR3 is built from 13 residues. The CDR3 is CSAGGAPADTQYF. In DNA, the CDR3 is TGCAGTGCTGGGGGGGCTCCCGCAGATACGCAGTATTTT.

This sequence joins TRBV11-2 and TRBJ2-1; 10 bases are shared with TRBD2. The germline gives CDR1 SGHAT, CDR2 FQNNGV. The CDR3 extends over 15 amino acids. V lost 2 bases to trimming and J lost 8 bases; unmatched junction nucleotides: 6. CDR3 nucleotides: TGTGCCAGCAGCTTACTAGCGGGAGTTGCTGATGAGCAGTTCTTC. Translated: CASSLLAGVADEQFF.

The V and J genes are TRBV30 and TRBJ1-2; no clear D. V lost 7 bases, J lost 4 bases, and 13 bases lay in between. Looked up from germline, CDR1 is GTSNPN and CDR2 is SVGIG (reference sequence). The CDR3 is 12 residues long. Here the CDR3 reads CAFPRGSYGYTF. CDR3 nucleotide sequence: TGTGCCTTCCCCAGAGGGAGCTATGGCTACACCTTC.

The chain links TRBV24-1 to TRBJ2-3; D may be TRBD1 (6 bases). Trimming pared 2 bases from V and 0 bases from J, leaving 14 bases between. There are 17 residues in the CDR3. CDR1 and CDR2 (germline): KGHDR, SFDVKD. The CDR3 protein is CATSDSVTGFSTDTQYF. CDR3 nucleotides: TGTGCCACCAGTGATTCCGTGACAGGATTTAGCACAGATACGCAGTATTTT.